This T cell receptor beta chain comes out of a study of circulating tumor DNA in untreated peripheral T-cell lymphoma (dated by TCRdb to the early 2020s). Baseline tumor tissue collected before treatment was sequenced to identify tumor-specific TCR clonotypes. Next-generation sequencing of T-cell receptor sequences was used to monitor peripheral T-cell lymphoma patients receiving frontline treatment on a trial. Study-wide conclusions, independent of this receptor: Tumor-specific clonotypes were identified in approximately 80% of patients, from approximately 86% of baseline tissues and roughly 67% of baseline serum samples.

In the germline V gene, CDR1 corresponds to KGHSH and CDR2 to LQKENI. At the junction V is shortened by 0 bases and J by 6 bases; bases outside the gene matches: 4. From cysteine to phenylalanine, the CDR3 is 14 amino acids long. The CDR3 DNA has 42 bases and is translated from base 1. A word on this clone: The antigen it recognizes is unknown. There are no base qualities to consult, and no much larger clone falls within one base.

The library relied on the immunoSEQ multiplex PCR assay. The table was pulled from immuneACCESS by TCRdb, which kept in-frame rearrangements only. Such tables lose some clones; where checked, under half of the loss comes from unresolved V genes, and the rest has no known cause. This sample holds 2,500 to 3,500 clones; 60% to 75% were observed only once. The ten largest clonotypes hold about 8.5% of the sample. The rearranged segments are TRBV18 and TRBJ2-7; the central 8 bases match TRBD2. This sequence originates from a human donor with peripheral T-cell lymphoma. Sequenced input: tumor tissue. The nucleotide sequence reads TGTGCCAGCTCACCACCACCGGGAGGGCTCGAGCAGTACTTC. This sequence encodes CASSPPPGGLEQYF.